A single sample is the source of the 16 T cell receptor beta chains below, sequenced in a study of naive and memory T cell subsets. General observations from the study: Especially in CD8 cells, naive repertoires contained a few larger clonotypes, possibly CD45RA-re-expressing memory cells.

An equimolar mix of two oligonucleotides served as the beta constant-region primer for TRBC1 and TRBC2. Ligated cDNA was amplified by four rounds of PCR with nested alpha and beta constant-region primers and SP2. TCRdb independently ran MiXCR on the UMI-ligation and nested PCR reads; one entry per CDR3 protein. The table has over 80,000 distinct CDR3 sequences, around 11% seen once. Their antigen targets remain unknown. Sequenced material: naive CD4+ T cells from blood. The source of these receptors is a human donor in good health.

This clonotype has a count of ten or more. V and J are TRBV24-1 and TRBJ2-1, with a weak D call TRBD2 (6 bases). V lost 7 bases and J lost 3, with 15 bases in between. Germline CDR1 is KGHDR and CDR2 is SFDVKD. This CDR3 has 15 amino acids. The CDR3 protein is CATSPTSQSYNEQFF. The CDR3 DNA follows: TGTGCCACCAGCCCGACTAGTCAAAGCTACAATGAGCAGTTCTTC.

This clonotype was detected only a few times. This CDR3 is CASSLLLTPTNEKLFF. Written as DNA, the CDR3 is TGTGCCAGCAGCTTGCTTCTCACGCCAACTAATGAAAAACTGTTTTTT. This chain uses TRBV7-9 with TRBJ1-4; D ambiguous. The CDR3 runs to 16 residues. With 3 bases removed from V and 0 bases from J, the gap between germline ends came to 11 bases. Germline lookup yields CDR1 SEHNR and CDR2 FQNEAQ (reference sequence).

The chain combines TRBV6-2 or TRBV6-3 with TRBJ1-1; D may be TRBD1 (5 bases). Germline CDR1 and CDR2: MNHEY and SVGEGT. The germline V and J ends were trimmed by 3 bases and 2 bases, with 13 bases remaining between them. CDR3 length: 15 amino acids. CDR3 amino acids: CASSYTTARNTEAFF. DNA of the CDR3: TGTGCCAGCAGTTATACGACAGCCCGAAACACTGAAGCTTTCTTT.

This clonotype was counted a few times. The chain combines TRBV2 with TRBJ2-3; 8 bases agree with TRBD1. J gave up 2 bases and V 7 bases, and 8 bases lay outside the gene matches. The CDR3 loop spans 15 amino acids. The germline CDR1 and CDR2 sequences are SNHLY and FYNNEI. Here the CDR3 reads CASTLQGGFTDTQYF. CDR3 bases: TGTGCCAGCACCTTACAGGGGGGTTTCACAGATACGCAGTATTTT. Complete variable domain (other parts from reference TRBV2 and TRBJ2-3): EPEVTQTPSHQVTQMGQEVILRCVPISNHLYFYWYRQILGQKVEFLVSFYNNEISEKSEIFDDQFSVERPDGSNFTLKIRSTKLEDSAMYFCASTLQGGFTDTQYFGPGTRLTVL.

This rearrangement joins TRBV5-6 to TRBJ1-4, with unresolved D. V lost 1 base and J lost 10, with 14 bases in between. CDR3 length: 14 amino acids. Germline lookup yields CDR1 SGHDT and CDR2 YYEEEE. As DNA, the CDR3 is TGTGCCAGCAGCTTGAGAGGGTTAAGCGGAAAACTGTTTTTT. It specifies CASSLRGLSGKLFF.

This clonotype was seen more than once but under ten times. The chain is built from TRBV29-1 and TRBJ2-7, with 7 bases lining up with TRBD2. The germline CDR1 and CDR2 sequences are SQVTM and ANQGSEA. With 4 bases clipped from V and 5 bases from J, the junction kept 5 bases outside the gene matches. CDR3 length equals 12 residues. CDR3 DNA: TGCAGCGTTGGGGGGGGGACCCACGAGCAGTACTTC. Its translation is CSVGGGTHEQYF.

This clonotype was picked up a small number of times. This chain joins TRBV7-2 and TRBJ2-3; 13 bases fit TRBD2. The V gene's germline CDR1 is SGHTA and CDR2 FQGNSA. Losses at the gene ends were 8 bases for V and 5 bases for J; bases not matched to a gene: 7. This CDR3 has 15 residues. This chain's CDR3 is CASLPTSGGQDTQYF. The CDR3 DNA reads TGTGCCAGCCTCCCGACTAGCGGGGGGCAAGATACGCAGTATTTT.

In this sample, this clonotype turned up many times. The chain recombines TRBV14 with TRBJ2-1, with D hard to call. V was shortened by 0 bases and J by 8 bases, with 14 bases between the two germline ends. Germline V gene lookup returns CDR1 SGHDN and CDR2 FVKESK. This CDR3 contains 15 residues. The CDR3 here is CASSQEMESRHEQFF. DNA of the CDR3: TGTGCCAGCAGCCAAGAGATGGAAAGCAGGCATGAGCAGTTCTTC.

The rearrangement links TRBV20-1 to TRBJ1-5, with 7 bases fitting TRBD1. CDR1 and CDR2 from the germline V gene are DFQATT and SNEGSKA (reference sequence). After removal of 2 bases from V and 0 bases from J, the junction contained 10 bases not matched to a gene. This CDR3 spans 17 amino acids. The CDR3 here is CSARRGRGAHSNQPQHF. In nucleotides, the CDR3 is TGCAGTGCTAGAAGGGGCAGGGGGGCCCATAGCAATCAGCCCCAGCATTTT.

This clonotype was observed a few times. The chain's CDR3 is CASSPGLASKDTQYF. The CDR3, as DNA: TGTGCCAGCTCACCGGGACTAGCTTCTAAAGATACGCAGTATTTT. This chain joins TRBV18 and TRBJ2-3; 9 nucleotides agree with TRBD2. Germline V gene sequence: CDR1 KGHSH, CDR2 LQKENI. The junction had 6 bases not matched to a gene; V was cut back by 3 bases and J by 5 bases. The CDR3 is made up of 15 amino acids. Together with reference TRBV18 and TRBJ2-3, the CDR3 gives the full variable domain: NAGVMQNPRHLVRRRGQEARLRCSPMKGHSHVYWYRQLPEEGLKFMVYLQKENIIDESGMPKERFSAEFPKEGPSILRIQQVVRGDSAAYFCASSPGLASKDTQYFGPGTRLTVL.

This clonotype was detected only a few times. V and J are TRBV7-3 and TRBJ2-7, with D possibly being TRBD1 (6 bases). The CDR3 has 15 amino acids. CDR1 is SGHTA and CDR2 is FQGTGA in the germline V gene. V lost 4 bases, J lost 6 bases, and 19 bases lay in between. In DNA form, the CDR3 reads TGTGCCAGCAGCTCCACCTCGACAGGCCGGGTCGAGCAGTACTTC. This sequence encodes CASSSTSTGRVEQYF.

The chain recombines TRBV10-3 with TRBJ2-1, with 7 bases matching TRBD2. Trimming at V came to 5 bases and at J to 2 bases, leaving 6 bases not matched to a gene. The germline V gene encodes CDR1 ENHRY and CDR2 SYGVKD. CDR3 length: 15 residues. This chain's CDR3 is CAISRGTTTYNEQFF. CDR3 in DNA: TGTGCCATCAGTCGGGGGACTACAACCTACAATGAGCAGTTCTTC.

This clonotype occurred a few times. V usage is TRBV14 and J usage is TRBJ2-1; TRBD2 agrees at 9 bases. The CDR3 contains 15 residues. CDR1 and CDR2 (germline): SGHDN, FVKESK. The V gene end was trimmed by 7 bases and the J gene end by 3 bases; junction bases not matched to a gene: 7. CDR3 loop: CASTRLAVNYNEQFF. The DNA of the CDR3 is TGTGCCAGCACCCGACTAGCGGTAAACTACAATGAGCAGTTCTTC.

This chain joins TRBV3-1 and TRBJ1-1; no clear D. Germline assignment: CDR1 LGHDT and CDR2 YNNKEL (reference sequence). V gave up 3 bases and J gave up 0 bases, with 2 bases separating them. The CDR3 runs to 12 residues. CDR3 sequence reads: CASSQVNTEAFF. The CDR3, as DNA: TGTGCCAGCAGCCAGGTGAACACTGAAGCTTTCTTT.

This clonotype appeared once. A much larger clone differs from this one at a single base, so this may be a read error. In DNA, the CDR3 is TGCGCCAGCAGCAAAGTCTTTCTGGCGGGAGATTACAATGAGCAGTTCTTC. Translation: CASSKVFLAGDYNEQFF. The chain is built from TRBV4-1 and TRBJ2-1; 7 bases line up with TRBD2. Trimming took 5 bases from V and 4 from J; bases not matched to a gene: 14. The CDR3 runs to 17 residues. Per the germline V gene, CDR1 is MGHRA and CDR2 is YSYEKL.

CDR3 nucleotide sequence: TGCAGTGCTAGACCACCCAGGACAGGGATGAACACTGAAGCTTTCTTT. This translates into CSARPPRTGMNTEAFF. This chain connects TRBV20-1 to TRBJ1-1; TRBD1 agrees at 8 bases. Germline V gene sequence: CDR1 DFQATT, CDR2 SNEGSKA (reference sequence). Trimming took 2 bases from V and 0 from J; bases not matched to a gene: 8. This CDR3 is built from 16 residues.